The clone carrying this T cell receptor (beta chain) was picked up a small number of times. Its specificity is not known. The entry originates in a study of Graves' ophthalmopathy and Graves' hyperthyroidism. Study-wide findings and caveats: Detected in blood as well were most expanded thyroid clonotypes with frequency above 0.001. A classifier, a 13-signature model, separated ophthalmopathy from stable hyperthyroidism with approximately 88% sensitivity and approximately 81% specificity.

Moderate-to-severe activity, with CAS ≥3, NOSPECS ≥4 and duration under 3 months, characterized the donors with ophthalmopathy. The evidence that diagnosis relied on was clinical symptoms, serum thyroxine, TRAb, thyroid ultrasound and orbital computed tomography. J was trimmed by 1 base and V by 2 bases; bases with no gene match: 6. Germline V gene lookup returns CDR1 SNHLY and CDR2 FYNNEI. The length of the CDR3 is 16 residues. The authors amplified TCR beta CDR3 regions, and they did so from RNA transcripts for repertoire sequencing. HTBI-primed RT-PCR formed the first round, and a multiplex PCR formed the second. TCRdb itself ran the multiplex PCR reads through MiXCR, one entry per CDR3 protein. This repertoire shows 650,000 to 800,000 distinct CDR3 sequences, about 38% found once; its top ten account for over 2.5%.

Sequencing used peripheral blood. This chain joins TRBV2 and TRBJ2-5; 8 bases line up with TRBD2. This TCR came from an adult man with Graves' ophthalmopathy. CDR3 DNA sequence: TGTGCCAGCAGTGAATTCGGGGGGGGGATCCAAGAGACCCAGTACTTC. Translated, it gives CASSEFGGGIQETQYF.